This T cell receptor (beta chain) originates from a study of cytomegalovirus exposure and HLA in healthy donors. Study results and limitations: HLA restriction was apparent for most CMV-associated TCR beta chains in a later analysis. In a later analysis, a genetic analysis reported fewer productive-TCR N-insertions in an Asian-associated ancestry cluster than the cohort average.

With respect to this clone: Its target is unknown.

Each donor was healthy, and each was a bone marrow donor. The CDR3 is 14 residues long. V was trimmed by 0 bases and J by 2 bases, leaving 8 bases between them. In germline, CDR1 is SGHNT, CDR2 YYREEE (reference sequence). 60 Vbeta and 13 Jbeta primers were used in PCR. How the authors handled the data: Approximately 83 million unique TCR beta chains, roughly 11 million shared, were counted in a later analysis. Produced via immunoSEQ multiplex PCR; TCRdb's table is partial and in-frame only. V and J calls and clone size are those listed in that table; D and trimming were worked out from the DNA. Of 75,000 to 100,000 clones in the sample, around 8% were seen once.

This sequence was found in a man in his fifties in good health and CMV-seronegative. Sequenced sample: PBMCs. This chain joins TRBV5-4 and TRBJ2-5; no definite D call. The CDR3 reads CASSLDRFQETQYF. The DNA for the CDR3 is TGTGCCAGCAGCTTGGACAGATTTCAAGAGACCCAGTACTTC.